This T cell receptor beta chain was sequenced in a study of cytomegalovirus exposure and HLA in healthy donors (dated by TCRdb to the late 2010s). Looking at the study overall: According to an earlier analysis of around 600 of the donors, about 179 million T cells yielded 117 million unique TCR beta sequences and approximately 280 Gb of sequence data. The aim of the study was to test whether cataloging public T cell receptors could identify signatures of past pathogen exposure. Donor age, sex, ethnicity and CMV serostatus were compiled together with the repertoire data. In addition to the first cohort of 666 subjects, a separate validation cohort of 130 or so different subjects was used. Of the 398 genotyped donors, less than 90% were placed in the genetic ancestry cluster associated with self-reported Caucasian donors. HLA typing covered class I and class II loci at four-digit resolution. An earlier analysis of nearly 600 of the donors applied high-throughput TCR beta sequencing to assess whether each TCR beta V gene segment acted as functional or pseudogenic. To predict cytomegalovirus infection status, the study combined high-throughput TCR immunosequencing, statistical association of individual TCRs with disease status, and machine learning. All discovery cohort repertoires had been generated on a single sequencing platform. In a later genetic analysis, genome-wide SNP genotypes for about 55% of the roughly 670 donors were used, and that subset was treated as a discovery cohort. Roughly 5 DR-DQ haplotypes were handled as single units for association and clustering because linkage in the cohort was strong. The study used immunosequencing to profile the T cell repertoires of about 670 subjects and linked those repertoires to cytomegalovirus serostatus. An early release that covered around 590 HLA-typed donors contained approximately 300 gigabases of sequencing data and tens of millions of unique TCR sequences. Across roughly 420 genotyped donors of the cohort, an average of roughly 230,000 unique TCR beta nucleotide sequences per donor were sequenced, and 15% to 20% of those sequences were non-productive. Rather than drawing on any new phenotypic data, the later analysis identified candidate immune exposures from TCR beta sequences and the way those sequences occurred across donors. Typing coverage varied by locus: about 629-630 donors for A, B, C, DRB1 and DQB1; approximately 560 for DQA1; about 590 for DPA1; more than 450 for DPB1. In a later analysis, previously published TCR beta repertoires from roughly 710 donors were re-analyzed and high-resolution HLA genotyping was added so that TCR occurrence patterns could be studied. Broader findings and caveats from the paper: In vitro tests confirmed that a few of the cytomegalovirus-associated TCR beta chains recognize cytomegalovirus antigens. A further reported finding was that TCR beta sequences accurately predicted the HLA-A and HLA-B alleles for most subjects in the first cohort. In a later analysis, several top co-occurrence clusters were reported to appear linked to parvovirus B19, influenza, CMV and Epstein-Barr virus. A later analysis found that most CMV-associated TCR beta chains appeared HLA-restricted, with HLA associations seemingly driven largely by CMV exposure. Because counts were too low, roughly 17 rarely observed V segments, including chromosome 9 orphons, were left out of the earlier analysis of over 550 of the donors. In a later analysis, HLA-associated TCR beta chains showed more clonal expansion and lower generation probabilities than non-associated chains that were equally common. According to the authors, the approach could potentially be generalized to other disease states and immunological phenotypes. When HLA alleles, especially DR and DQ, strongly co-occurred, attributing TCR associations to individual alleles was difficult. Correlated functional status among segregating V segments might be attributable to linkage disequilibrium, but an unknown experimental factor could not be ruled out. A group of highly shared sequence variants was considered likely to be a technical artifact of the sequencing pipeline. A later analysis found that TCR association rates varied across HLA loci, with DRB1 alleles showing the most associated TCRs and HLA-C alleles the fewest. An earlier analysis of approximately 500 of the donors showed that most TCR beta V segments appeared in productive rearrangements either about 87% or about 30% of the time, which broadly matched IMGT annotations. The classifier was reported to diagnose cytomegalovirus status with high specificity and sensitivity in both the original and validation cohorts. Only TCR beta chains were sequenced in this cohort, and the absence of alpha or paired-chain data limited detectable features. The study gave a list of roughly 150 TCR beta chains associated with cytomegalovirus. Because HLA typing was unavailable for some donors at each locus, only the typed subset was used in association tests. According to a later genetic analysis, donors in an Asian-associated ancestry cluster had fewer N-insertions in productive TCRs than the roughly 670-donor mean. Presence/absence analyses assumed roughly uniform sequencing depth across donors, an assumption that may not hold. At a false discovery rate of 0.05, a later analysis linked 16,951 TCR beta sequences to specific HLA alleles. Most TCR sequences were seen in very few donors, while some public TCRs were found in many individuals. A later genetic analysis associated a missense DCLRE1C variant with V-gene and J-gene trimming of TCR beta chains, and an independent cohort replicated the association. The 87-base-pair reads could not distinguish some IMGT-functional V segments, including TRBV6-2 and TRBV6-3, so those segments were excluded. Immune exposure information for the cohort was limited to CMV serostatus.

The cohort was made up of under 800 healthy bone marrow donors. All cohort members were sampled while nominally healthy, although unrecorded immune exposures were likely present. The donor was CMV seronegative and belonged to the group of 352 seronegative cohort members. Every donor gave a peripheral blood sample, and the peripheral blood mononuclear cells from that sample were used for TCR beta sequencing. The Qiagen DNeasy Blood Extraction Kit was used to extract genomic DNA from the blood cell samples. The CDR3, from cysteine to phenylalanine, totals 14 residues. The DNA shown is the 42-base CDR3, in frame from base 1. Trimmed from V: 6 bases; trimmed from J: 4 bases; junction bases lacking a gene match: 3. The CDR1 and CDR2 encoded by the germline V gene are MNHNS and SASEGT. Note on this clone: Its antigen remains undetermined. It has no much larger one-base neighbor in the sample; base qualities were not kept.

Library preparation employed the immunoSEQ multiplex PCR assay. For the multiplex PCR, a mixture combining 60 forward primers for TCR Vbeta segments and 13 reverse primers for TCR Jbeta segments was used. A multiplex PCR assay on genomic DNA amplified the CDR3 region of rearranged TCR beta genes. On the Illumina HiSeq System, the amplified TCR beta libraries were sequenced as 87-base-pair reads. In the source study's methods: A later analysis counted about 76 million unique TCR beta chains across the 640 or so repertoires, and approximately 11 million of these chains were shared by at least two donors. A nearest-neighbor algorithm error-corrected the raw reads and collapsed the reads into unique sequences, merging closely related sequences to remove PCR and sequencing errors. CDR3 sequences were aligned to IMGT reference sequences to assign V, D and J gene segments. For a sequence to be retained, a match of at least six nucleotides to both a V gene segment and a J gene segment was required. A rearrangement counted as productive if the CDR3 had no stop codons and remained in frame with V and J, and every other rearrangement counted as non-productive. Following IMGT convention, CDR3 was defined as the stretch from the second conserved V-encoded cysteine up to the conserved J-encoded phenylalanine. The earlier analysis of about 560 of the donors excluded any sequence lacking an unambiguous match to a single V gene segment. In an earlier analysis of a few hundred of the donors, V segments were called functional above 56.7% productive rearrangements and were called segregating when the between-donor standard deviation exceeded 5%. A statistical classification framework was built to diagnose cytomegalovirus status from the catalog of TCR beta chain sequences. V and J gene assignment, in a later analysis, came from comparing TCR nucleotide sequences with IMGT/GENE-DB human TR gene sequences. A later analysis assigned CDR3 sequences and most-parsimonious VDJ recombination scenarios with the TCRdist pipeline. In a later analysis, every TCR beta chain was defined by the combination of its CDR3 amino acid sequence and its V-gene family, and reads without a unique V-gene family were dropped. To address suspected cross-contamination and a sequencing artifact, a later analysis removed 592 highly shared, low-generation-probability nucleotide sequences. A later analysis calculated a clonal expansion index for each public chain from normalized within-repertoire ranks of inferred template counts. In a later analysis, generation probabilities were computed with a VDJ recombination model fitted to out-of-frame rearrangements, and the resulting probabilities were checked against IGoR. Hypergeometric tests were used in a later analysis to score TCR-TCR, TCR-HLA and TCR-CMV co-occurrence, with a repertoire-size bias correction applied to the TCR pairs. To estimate false discovery rates, a later analysis permuted the HLA or CMV assignments 20 times. A later analysis grouped co-occurring TCRs with DBSCAN, adding TCRdist sequence similarity when clustering within HLA-allele-positive subsets. For co-occurrence clustering, repertoires with fewer than 30,000 or more than 120,000 public chains were excluded, along with four or five repertoires with anomalous nucleotide sharing. TCRdb provides this immuneACCESS table in a form limited to in-frame rearrangements. Some clones are lacking; in checked studies, under half of them reflect an unresolved V gene, and why the rest are absent is not known. V, J and clone size derive from that table, while D and trimming were established from the DNA sequence. The sample table contains approximately 150,000 clones; only one count was recorded for more than 55% of them. The ten largest clones add up to 6.5% of the sample.

This TCR was sampled from a woman aged 55-75 years in good health and CMV-seronegative. Sequences were obtained from PBMCs. This sequence uses TRBV6-1 and TRBJ2-5; TRBD2 aligns with 12 central bases. The CDR3 in this case is CASSLAGGRETQYF. The DNA sequence is TGTGCCAGCAGCCTAGCGGGGGGGCGAGAGACCCAGTACTTC.